One sample yielded the 10 T cell receptor beta chains listed below, sequenced in a study of response to subunit inactivated influenza vaccine. TCRdb reanalysed the RT-PCR reads using MiXCR and keeps one entry per CDR3 protein. The sample records roughly 780,000 distinct CDR3 sequences, less than 20% being singletons. Sample: PBMCs from blood, taken more than 4 days after vaccination. Receptors were obtained from a man between 50 and 59 years old who received an inactivated influenza vaccine.

This clonotype was picked up a small number of times. The rearrangement uses TRBV6-1 and TRBJ1-2; 7 bases line up with TRBD1. Germline CDR1 MNHNS, CDR2 SASEGT. Germline trimming cut 7 bases from V and 5 bases from J; bases unmatched to any gene: 7. CDR3 size: 13 residues. The CDR3 region is CASTRQGRYGYTF. The CDR3 DNA sequence: TGTGCCAGCACCCGACAGGGTCGTTATGGCTACACCTTC.

This clonotype was counted many times. This chain links TRBV15 with TRBJ2-2; the D gene is possibly TRBD1 (5 bases). Germline V CDR1 and CDR2: LNHNV, YYDKDF (reference sequence). V was shortened by 0 bases and J by 7 bases, with 9 bases between the two germline ends. CDR3 size: 14 residues. The CDR3 is CATSRDQGIGELFF. CDR3 nucleotide sequence: TGTGCCACCAGCAGAGATCAGGGAATCGGGGAGCTGTTTTTT.

This clonotype was detected many times. Relative to the germline gene, one junction end is altered; a read error may explain this. The genes are TRBV5-1 and TRBJ2-7; 7 nucleotides align to TRBD1. The CDR3 is 14 residues long. Germline assignment: CDR1 SGHRS and CDR2 YFSETQ. The CDR3 nucleotides read TGTGCCAGCAGCTTGACAGGGAGCTCCTACGAGCAGTACTTC. This gives the protein CASSLTGSSYEQYF.

The gene calls are TRBV5-5 and TRBJ2-5, with D unclear. The CDR3 runs 14 residues. Germline loops: CDR1 SGHKS, CDR2 YYEKEE (reference sequence). V was clipped by 3 bases and J by 5 bases, with 14 bases between them. CDR3 residues: CASSSRDDSETQYF. CDR3 nucleotide sequence: TGTGCCAGCAGCTCGCGTGACGATTCCGAGACCCAGTACTTC.

V is TRBV2 and J is TRBJ2-7, with TRBD2 identical over 8 bases. Germline CDR1 reads SNHLY; CDR2 reads FYNNEI. The ends lost 7 bases at V and 0 bases at J; junction bases unmatched: 2. This CDR3 is built from 13 residues. The CDR3 spells CASTAGVSYEQYF. In nucleotides, the CDR3 is TGTGCCAGCACAGCGGGAGTCTCCTACGAGCAGTACTTC. Complete variable domain (other parts from reference TRBV2 and TRBJ2-7): EPEVTQTPSHQVTQMGQEVILRCVPISNHLYFYWYRQILGQKVEFLVSFYNNEISEKSEIFDDQFSVERPDGSNFTLKIRSTKLEDSAMYFCASTAGVSYEQYFGPGTRLTVT.

This clonotype was observed at least ten times. J is TRBJ2-3 and V is TRBV20-1; D may be TRBD1 or TRBD2 (5 bases each). The germline V and J ends were trimmed by 1 base and 0 bases, with 11 bases remaining between them. Germline values: CDR1 DFQATT, CDR2 SNEGSKA (reference sequence). This CDR3 region has 15 residues. CDR3 bases: TGCAGTGCTAGAGGGGGGACCACAAGCACAGATACGCAGTATTTT. It yields the protein CSARGGTTSTDTQYF.

This clonotype has just a few counts. The rearrangement uses TRBV7-9 and TRBJ1-4, with D unclear. This CDR3 region has 13 residues. The germline gives CDR1 SEHNR, CDR2 FQNEAQ (reference sequence). V was pared by 2 bases and J by 8 bases, with 9 bases between. Here the CDR3 reads CASSLTVKEKLFF. The CDR3 DNA sequence: TGTGCCAGCAGCTTAACAGTCAAAGAAAAACTGTTTTTT.

This chain joins TRBV20-1 and TRBJ1-2; D not resolved. CDR1 DFQATT and CDR2 SNEGSKA come from the germline V gene (reference sequence). The CDR3 is made up of 14 amino acids. The ends were cut back, 3 bases at V and 8 bases at J, with 19 bases in the middle. The CDR3 DNA follows: TGCAGTGCTAGGGCCCCAATAGGGATGAGAGGCTACACCTTC. Protein: CSARAPIGMRGYTF.

The table lists this clonotype with a few counts. The J gene is TRBJ2-3, the V gene TRBV10-3; unclear D gene. The CDR3 extends over 14 amino acids. In germline, CDR1 is ENHRY, CDR2 SYGVKD. With 4 bases removed from V and 2 bases from J, the gap between germline ends came to 10 bases. The CDR3 here is CAISGAADTDTQYF. In DNA form, the CDR3 reads TGTGCCATCAGTGGGGCCGCCGACACAGATACGCAGTATTTT.

This clonotype was counted between two and nine times. The chain employs TRBV4-1 and TRBJ2-5; D gene uncertain. CDR1 is MGHRA, CDR2 YSYEKL, per germline. The CDR3 runs to 14 residues. V lost 3 bases to trimming and J lost 5 bases, with 13 bases between them. CDR3 coding DNA: TGCGCCAGCAGCCACCTCTTGGTGGGGGAGACCCAGTACTTC. This gives the protein CASSHLLVGETQYF.